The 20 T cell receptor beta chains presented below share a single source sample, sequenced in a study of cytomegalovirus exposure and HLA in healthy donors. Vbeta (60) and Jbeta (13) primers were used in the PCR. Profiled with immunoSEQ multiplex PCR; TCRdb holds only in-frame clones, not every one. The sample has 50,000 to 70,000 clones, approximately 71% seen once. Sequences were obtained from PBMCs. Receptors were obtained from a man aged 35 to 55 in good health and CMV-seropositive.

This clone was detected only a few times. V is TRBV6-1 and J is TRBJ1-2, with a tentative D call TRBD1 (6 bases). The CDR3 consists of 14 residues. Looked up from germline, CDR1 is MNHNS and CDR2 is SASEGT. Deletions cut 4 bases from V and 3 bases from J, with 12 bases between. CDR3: CASSVGGADYGYTF. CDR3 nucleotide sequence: TGTGCCAGCAGTGTTGGGGGCGCGGACTATGGCTACACCTTC.

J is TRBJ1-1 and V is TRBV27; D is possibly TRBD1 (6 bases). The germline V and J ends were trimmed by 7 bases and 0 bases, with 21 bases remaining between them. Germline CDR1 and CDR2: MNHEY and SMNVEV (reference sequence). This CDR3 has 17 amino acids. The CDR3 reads CASISGFGGLMNTEAFF. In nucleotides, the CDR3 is TGTGCCAGCATTTCGGGCTTCGGGGGGCTGATGAACACTGAAGCTTTCTTT.

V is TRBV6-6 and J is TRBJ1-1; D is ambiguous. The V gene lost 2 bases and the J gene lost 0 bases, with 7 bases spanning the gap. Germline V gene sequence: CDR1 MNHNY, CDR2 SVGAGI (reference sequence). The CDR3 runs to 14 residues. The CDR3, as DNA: TGTGCCAGCAGTTACCCTAGGATGAACACTGAAGCTTTCTTT. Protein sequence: CASSYPRMNTEAFF.

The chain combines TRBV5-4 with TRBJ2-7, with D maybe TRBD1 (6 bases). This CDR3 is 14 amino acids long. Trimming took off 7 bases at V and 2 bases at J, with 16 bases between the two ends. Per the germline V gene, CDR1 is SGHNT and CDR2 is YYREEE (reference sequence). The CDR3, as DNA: TGTGCCAGCTTCCGGGACCCAGGGGCCTACGAGCAGTACTTC. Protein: CASFRDPGAYEQYF.

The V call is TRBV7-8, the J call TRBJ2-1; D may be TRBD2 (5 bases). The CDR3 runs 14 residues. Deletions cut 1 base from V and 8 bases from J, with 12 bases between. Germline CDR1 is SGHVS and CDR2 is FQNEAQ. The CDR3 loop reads CASSLDEGDHEQFF. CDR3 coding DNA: TGTGCCAGCAGCTTAGATGAGGGAGACCATGAGCAGTTCTTC. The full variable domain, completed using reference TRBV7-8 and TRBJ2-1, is GAGVSQSPRYKVAKRGQDVALRCDPISGHVSLFWYQQALGQGPEFLTYFQNEAQLDKSGLPSDRFFAERPEGSVSTLKIQRTQQEDSAVYLCASSLDEGDHEQFFGPGTRLTVL.

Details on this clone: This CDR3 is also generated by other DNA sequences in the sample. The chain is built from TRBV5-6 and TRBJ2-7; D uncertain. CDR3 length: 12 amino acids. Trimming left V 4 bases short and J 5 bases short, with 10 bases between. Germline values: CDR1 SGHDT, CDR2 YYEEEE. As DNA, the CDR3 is TGTGCCAGCAGCCTTATCGGAGACGAGCAGTACTTC. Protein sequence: CASSLIGDEQYF.

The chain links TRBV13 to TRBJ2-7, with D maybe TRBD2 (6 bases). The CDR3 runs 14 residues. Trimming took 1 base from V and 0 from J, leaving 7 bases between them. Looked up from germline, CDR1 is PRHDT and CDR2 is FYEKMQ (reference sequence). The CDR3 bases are TGTGCCAGCAGCTTAGCCGGGAGCTCCTACGAGCAGTACTTC. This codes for CASSLAGSSYEQYF.

The CDR3 reads CASSSSAGSTDTQYF. Written as DNA, the CDR3 is TGTGCCAGCAGCTCTAGCGCGGGTAGCACAGATACGCAGTATTTT. This chain connects TRBV7-2 to TRBJ2-3; D is perhaps TRBD2 (6 bases). CDR3 length: 15 residues. Germline CDR1 and CDR2: SGHTA and FQGNSA. V was shortened by 4 bases and J by 0 bases, with 11 bases between the two germline ends.

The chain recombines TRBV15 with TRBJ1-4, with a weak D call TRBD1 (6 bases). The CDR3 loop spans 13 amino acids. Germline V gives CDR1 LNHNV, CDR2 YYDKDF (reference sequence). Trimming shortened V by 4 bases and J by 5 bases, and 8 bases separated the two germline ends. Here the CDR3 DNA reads TGTGCCACCAGCATGGACAGAAATGAAAAACTGTTTTTT. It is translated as CATSMDRNEKLFF.

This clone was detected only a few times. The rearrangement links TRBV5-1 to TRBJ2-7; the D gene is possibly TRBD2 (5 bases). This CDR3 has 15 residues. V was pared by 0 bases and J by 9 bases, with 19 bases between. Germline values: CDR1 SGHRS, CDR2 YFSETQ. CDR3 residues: CASSLDPGLAKGQYF. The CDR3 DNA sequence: TGCGCCAGCAGCTTGGATCCCGGACTCGCGAAGGGGCAGTACTTC.

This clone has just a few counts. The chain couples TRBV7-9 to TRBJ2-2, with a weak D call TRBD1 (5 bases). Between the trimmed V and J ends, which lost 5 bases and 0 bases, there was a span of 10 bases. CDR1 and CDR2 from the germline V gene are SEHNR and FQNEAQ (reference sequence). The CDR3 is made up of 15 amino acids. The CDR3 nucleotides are TGTGCCAGCAGCCCAGACAGAGCGAACACCGGGGAGCTGTTTTTT. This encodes CASSPDRANTGELFF.

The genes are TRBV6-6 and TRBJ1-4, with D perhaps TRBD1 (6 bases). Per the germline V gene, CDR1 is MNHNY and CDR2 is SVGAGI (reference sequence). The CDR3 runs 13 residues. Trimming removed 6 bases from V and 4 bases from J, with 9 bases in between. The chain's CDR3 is CASSRTVNEKLFF. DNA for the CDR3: TGTGCCAGCAGCCGGACAGTTAATGAAAAACTGTTTTTT.

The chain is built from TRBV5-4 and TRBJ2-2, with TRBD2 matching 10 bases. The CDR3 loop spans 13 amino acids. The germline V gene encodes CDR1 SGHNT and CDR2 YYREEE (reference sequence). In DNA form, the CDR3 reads TGTGGAGTAGCGGGGGGCCTCACCGGGGAGCTGTTTTTT. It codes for CGVAGGLTGELFF.

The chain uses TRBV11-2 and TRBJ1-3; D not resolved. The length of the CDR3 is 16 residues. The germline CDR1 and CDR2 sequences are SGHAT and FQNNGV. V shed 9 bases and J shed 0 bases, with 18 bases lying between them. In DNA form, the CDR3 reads TGTGCCAGTGCCGGGGAGAATATTGGCTCTGGAAACACCATATATTTT. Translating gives CASAGENIGSGNTIYF.

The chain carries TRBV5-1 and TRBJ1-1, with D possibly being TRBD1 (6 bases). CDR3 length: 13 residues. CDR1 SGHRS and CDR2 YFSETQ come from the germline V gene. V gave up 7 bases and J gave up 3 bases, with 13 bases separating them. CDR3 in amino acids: CASSRGVDTEAFF. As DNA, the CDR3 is TGCGCCAGCTCCAGGGGAGTGGACACTGAAGCTTTCTTT. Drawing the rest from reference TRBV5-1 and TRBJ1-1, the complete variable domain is KAGVTQTPRYLIKTRGQQVTLSCSPISGHRSVSWYQQTPGQGLQFLFEYFSETQRNKGNFPGRFSGRQFSNSRSEMNVSTLELGDSALYLCASSRGVDTEAFFGQGTRLTVV.

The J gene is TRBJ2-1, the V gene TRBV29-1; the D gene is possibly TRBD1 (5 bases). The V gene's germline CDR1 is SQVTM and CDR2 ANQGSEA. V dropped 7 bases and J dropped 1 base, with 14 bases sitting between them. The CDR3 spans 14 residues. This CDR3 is CSATARESYNEQFF. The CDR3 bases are TGCAGCGCGACCGCCAGGGAATCCTACAATGAGCAGTTCTTC.

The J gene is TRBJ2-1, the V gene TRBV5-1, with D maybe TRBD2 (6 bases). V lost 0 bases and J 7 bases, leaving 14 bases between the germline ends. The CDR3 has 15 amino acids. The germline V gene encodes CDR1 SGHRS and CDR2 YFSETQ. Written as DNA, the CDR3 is TGCGCCAGCAGCTTGGCTACGGCGGGACTTAATGAGCAGTTCTTC. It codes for CASSLATAGLNEQFF.

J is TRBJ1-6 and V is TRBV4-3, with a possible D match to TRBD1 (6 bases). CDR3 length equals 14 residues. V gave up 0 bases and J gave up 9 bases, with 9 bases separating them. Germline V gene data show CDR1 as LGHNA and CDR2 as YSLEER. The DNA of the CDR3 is TGCGCCAGCAGCCAAGATCAGGGGATTTCACCCCTCCACTTT. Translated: CASSQDQGISPLHF.

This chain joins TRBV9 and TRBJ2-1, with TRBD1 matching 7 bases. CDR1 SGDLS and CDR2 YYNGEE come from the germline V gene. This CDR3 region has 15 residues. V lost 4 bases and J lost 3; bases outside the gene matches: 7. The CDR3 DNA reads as TGTGCCAGCAGCCTGGGACAGAGAATCTACAATGAGCAGTTCTTC. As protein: CASSLGQRIYNEQFF. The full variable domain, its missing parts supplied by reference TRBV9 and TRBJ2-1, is DSGVTQTPKHLITATGQRVTLRCSPRSGDLSVYWYQQSLDQGLQFLIQYYNGEERAKGNILERFSAQQFPDLHSELNLSSLELGDSALYFCASSLGQRIYNEQFFGPGTRLTVL.

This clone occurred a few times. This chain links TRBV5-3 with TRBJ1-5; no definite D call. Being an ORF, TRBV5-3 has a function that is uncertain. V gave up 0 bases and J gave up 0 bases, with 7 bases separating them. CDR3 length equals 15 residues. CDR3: CARSLASYSNQPQHF. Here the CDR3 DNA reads TGTGCCAGAAGCTTGGCCAGTTATAGCAATCAGCCCCAGCATTTT.